The TCR beta chain described here comes from a study of shared clonotypes between healthy human individuals. Study background: Researchers drew samples from a couple of women and three men aged 18 to 49.

Of note for this clone: Antigen specificity is unknown.

The study, taken as a whole, reports: Naive subsets tended to show greater estimated richness than memory subsets. Relative to their counterparts shared across all four donors, non-shared clonotypes exhibited diminished generation probabilities.

The assay was immunoSEQ multiplex PCR, and TCRdb's table has in-frame clones only and misses some. The sample includes 1.4 million or so clones, 97% to 99% of them seen just once. This TCR came from a man aged 25 to 40 in good health. Sequencing was carried out using naive CD4+ T cells sorted from blood. Subset here: CD45RA+ positively selected.

The chain's CDR3 is CASSHQGQKETQYF. The CDR3 DNA reads as TGTGCCAGCAGTCACCAGGGACAAAAAGAGACCCAGTACTTC. The rearrangement uses TRBV6-5 and TRBJ2-5, with D perhaps matching TRBD1 (6 bases). V lost 5 bases, J lost 3 bases, and 13 bases lay in between. The CDR3 contains 14 residues. Germline V gene data show CDR1 as MNHEY and CDR2 as SVGAGI.